These 13 T cell receptor beta chains were all obtained from the same sample, sequenced in a study of T cell responses to AZD1222 COVID-19 vaccine. The protocol was immunoSEQ multiplex PCR, while the TCRdb copy is restricted to in-frame clones and leaves out a portion. The sample includes about 27,000 clones, approximately 90% of them seen just once. The sequencing here drew on peripheral blood, taken 28 days after the second AZD1222 dose. The receptors were sampled from an adult who received the AZD1222 COVID-19 vaccine.

This clone was counted once. CDR3 protein: CASSIDEGYNSPLHF. In nucleotides, the CDR3 is TGTGCCAGTAGTATAGACGAGGGATACAATTCACCCCTCCACTTT. The V and J genes are TRBV19 and TRBJ1-6; no clear D gene. CDR1 and CDR2 (germline): LNHDA, SQIVND (reference sequence). This CDR3 is built from 15 residues. V was trimmed by 0 bases and J by 7 bases, leaving 10 bases between them.

V usage is TRBV29-1 and J usage is TRBJ2-5, with TRBD2 identical over 7 bases. Germline V gene sequence: CDR1 SQVTM, CDR2 ANQGSEA. The J segment lost 2 bases and the V segment lost 6 bases, leaving 3 bases of the junction unmatched. The CDR3 loop spans 12 amino acids. CDR3 loop: CSVGGVQETQYF. DNA of the CDR3: TGCAGCGTGGGGGGGGTTCAAGAGACCCAGTACTTC. The full variable domain, in which reference TRBV29-1 and TRBJ2-5 provide the parts outside the CDR3, is SAVISQKPSRDICQRGTSLTIQCQVDSQVTMMFWYRQQPGQSLTLIATANQGSEATYESGFVIDKFPISRPNLTFSTLTVSNMSPEDSSIYLCSVGGVQETQYFGPGTRLLVL.

The chain is built from TRBV24-1 and TRBJ2-7; 7 nucleotides align to TRBD1. Germline assignment: CDR1 KGHDR and CDR2 SFDVKD. Trimming removed 5 bases from V and 5 bases from J; junction bases left unmatched: 8. CDR3 size: 14 residues. The CDR3 sequence: CATSAETGSDEQYF. The CDR3 DNA is TGTGCCACCAGTGCCGAGACAGGGAGCGACGAGCAGTACTTC.

For the CDR3, the DNA is TGTGCCAGCAGTCCGACAGGGGGCGGGGAGACCCAGTACTTC. Encoded protein: CASSPTGGGETQYF. The rearrangement uses TRBV7-2 and TRBJ2-5; 10 bases line up with TRBD1. The CDR3 spans 14 residues. V dropped 6 bases and J dropped 5; count of bases not matched to a gene: 6. In germline, CDR1 is SGHTA, CDR2 FQGNSA.

The J gene is TRBJ1-5, the V gene TRBV24-1; tentative D call: TRBD1 (6 bases). This CDR3 is 15 amino acids long. Germline V CDR1 and CDR2: KGHDR, SFDVKD. V was clipped by 3 bases and J by 3 bases, with 11 bases between them. The CDR3 bases are TGTGCCACCAGTGATCGACAGGCTAACAATCAGCCCCAGCATTTT. Protein sequence: CATSDRQANNQPQHF.

This clone was recorded a few times. The rearrangement uses TRBV4-1 and TRBJ1-5; D uncertain. This CDR3 is 17 amino acids long. V dropped 0 bases and J dropped 7 bases, with 19 bases sitting between them. Germline loops: CDR1 MGHRA, CDR2 YSYEKL. The CDR3 is CASSQDIPLQWGQPQHF. The DNA for the CDR3 is TGCGCCAGCAGCCAAGATATCCCGTTACAGTGGGGACAGCCCCAGCATTTT.

This chain connects TRBV5-6 to TRBJ2-5; 7 nucleotides match TRBD1. In germline, CDR1 is SGHDT, CDR2 YYEEEE. V dropped 4 bases and J dropped 4; count of bases not matched to a gene: 1. The CDR3 is 12 amino acids. The CDR3: CASSRDRETQYF. The CDR3 bases are TGTGCCAGCAGCCGGGACAGAGAGACCCAGTACTTC.

This sequence joins TRBV28 and TRBJ2-2; possibly TRBD1 for D (5 bases). Germline V gene sequence: CDR1 MDHEN, CDR2 SYDVKM. The CDR3 is 15 residues long. With 2 bases removed from V and 8 bases from J, the gap between germline ends came to 15 bases. CDR3 amino acids: CASSLRVSQGGELFF. The CDR3 DNA follows: TGTGCCAGCAGTTTAAGGGTTAGCCAGGGTGGGGAGCTGTTTTTT. Variable domain in full (rest from reference TRBV28 and TRBJ2-2): DVKVTQSSRYLVKRTGEKVFLECVQDMDHENMFWYRQDPGLGLRLIYFSYDVKMKEKGDIPEGYSVSREKKERFSLILESASTNQTSMYLCASSLRVSQGGELFFGEGSRLTVL.

The chain employs TRBV5-1 and TRBJ2-1, with 8 bases aligning to TRBD2. This CDR3 contains 15 residues. V dropped 0 bases and J dropped 4; count of bases not matched to a gene: 3. Germline values: CDR1 SGHRS, CDR2 YFSETQ. CDR3 nucleotide sequence: TGCGCCAGCAGCTTGGTAGCGGGGATATACAATGAGCAGTTCTTC. Protein sequence: CASSLVAGIYNEQFF.

The chain has TRBV19 and TRBJ1-1, with D possibly TRBD1 on 6 matching bases. The CDR3 has 15 residues. Trimming shortened V by 3 bases and J by 1 base, and 12 bases separated the two germline ends. CDR1 is LNHDA, CDR2 SQIVND, per germline (reference sequence). The CDR3: CASSMGGRGNTEAFF. The CDR3 nucleotides are TGTGCCAGTAGTATGGGGGGCAGAGGGAACACTGAAGCTTTCTTT.

The rearrangement links TRBV6-5 to TRBJ2-6, with 8 positions matching TRBD1. The V segment lost 7 bases and the J segment 4 bases; nucleotides outside the gene matches: 6. This CDR3 comprises 15 residues. Germline V gene data show CDR1 as MNHEY and CDR2 as SVGAGI. As DNA, the CDR3 is TGTGCCAGCACGGCAGGGGGCGAAGGGGCCAACGTCCTGACTTTC. It codes for CASTAGGEGANVLTF.

The chain employs TRBV7-8 and TRBJ1-1; a weak D match, TRBD1 (5 bases). This CDR3 is built from 13 residues. Germline CDR1 is SGHVS and CDR2 is FQNEAQ. V lost 3 bases, J lost 9 bases, and 14 bases lay in between. CDR3 DNA sequence: TGTGCCAGCAGCTTCGGGGAGGGGAGGCAAGCTTTCTTT. This gives the protein CASSFGEGRQAFF.

The chain is built from TRBV5-1 and TRBJ1-4; D uncertain. Trimming removed 0 bases at V and 8 bases at J, with 11 bases between. From germline, CDR1 is SGHRS and CDR2 YFSETQ. The CDR3 is 14 amino acids. The CDR3 loop reads CASSLEQLGEKLFF. DNA of the CDR3: TGCGCCAGCAGCTTGGAACAGCTGGGCGAAAAACTGTTTTTT.